This T cell receptor beta chain was sequenced for a study of T cells in tumors after PD-1 blockade. The repertoire was sequenced with immunoSEQ multiplex PCR; TCRdb's copy has only in-frame clones and lacks some. This table has roughly 25,000 clones, roughly 82% appearing once. Germline assignment: CDR1 MNHEY and CDR2 SVGAGI. Trimming took off 2 bases at V and 6 bases at J, with 17 bases between the two ends. The CDR3 spans 15 residues. Genomic DNA template from tumor biopsies or peripheral blood, about 600 ng to 6,500 ng input. In this sample, this clone turned up once. The sample consisted of PBMCs, taken after anti-PD-1 treatment. The gene calls are TRBV6-5 and TRBJ2-7, with D maybe TRBD1 (5 bases). The TCR comes from a human donor with basal cell carcinoma. The CDR3 spells CASSYGAGLIGEQYF. The CDR3, as DNA: TGTGCCAGCAGTTACGGGGCAGGTCTTATCGGCGAGCAGTACTTC.